A selection of T cell receptor beta chains follows, all from one sample in a study of cytomegalovirus exposure and HLA in healthy donors. This table comes from immunoSEQ multiplex PCR, and its TCRdb copy is limited to in-frame clones, with some not included. There are more than 250,000 clones in the sample; 80% to 95% occur only once, and around 3.1% lies in the top ten. Sequencing was done on a sample of PBMCs. Receptors were obtained from a young woman in good health and CMV-seronegative. The CDR3 runs from the conserved cysteine through the conserved F or W. The D gene is left open where the match is weak. Only part of the rows carry a size: once, few, many, or a class if the clone is expanded.

-,TRBJ1-2,-,TRBV9,CASSGTSNYGYTF,TGTGCCAGCAGCGGGACCTCTAACTATGGCTACACCTTC
once,TRBJ2-1,-,TRBV11-2,CASSLLSGTLTYNEQFF,TGTGCCAGCAGCCTCCTTTCCGGGACCTTAACCTACAATGAGCAGTTCTTC
once,TRBJ2-7,-,TRBV18,CASSPMQTYEQYF,TGTGCCAGCTCACCAATGCAGACCTACGAGCAGTACTTC
-,TRBJ2-1,-,TRBV7-8,CASSLEGRGYLYNEQFF,TGTGCCAGCAGCTTGGAAGGGCGCGGATACCTCTACAATGAGCAGTTCTTC
-,TRBJ2-1,TRBD2,TRBV29-1,CSVERTSGTEQFF,TGCAGCGTGGAACGGACTAGCGGGACTGAGCAGTTCTTC
-,TRBJ2-2,-,TRBV27,CASSFPAGELFF,TGTGCCAGCAGTTTTCCTGCCGGGGAGCTGTTTTTT
-,TRBJ2-2,TRBD1,TRBV29-1,CSVEVGQALFF,TGCAGCGTTGAAGTGGGACAGGCCCTGTTTTTT
-,TRBJ2-1,-,TRBV27,CASSATRFGSYNEQFF,TGTGCCAGCAGTGCGACTAGGTTCGGCTCCTACAATGAGCAGTTCTTC
-,TRBJ1-5,-,TRBV5-6,CASSLGSNQPQHF,TGTGCCAGCAGCCTGGGGAGCAATCAGCCCCAGCATTTT
-,TRBJ2-7,-,TRBV18,CASSPGRTYEQYF,TGTGCCAGCTCACCAGGCAGAACCTACGAGCAGTACTTC
-,TRBJ2-2,-,TRBV7-3,CASSPGAGNTGELFF,TGTGCCAGCAGCCCGGGAGCGGGGAACACCGGGGAGCTGTTTTTT
-,TRBJ1-2,-,TRBV27,CASSSNKQGFYYGYTF,TGTGCCAGCAGTTCCAATAAACAGGGTTTTTACTATGGCTACACCTTC
-,TRBJ2-3,-,TRBV6-5,CASSYWGNTDTQYF,TGTGCCAGCAGTTACTGGGGTAACACAGATACGCAGTATTTT
-,TRBJ2-2,TRBD2,TRBV7-9,CASSLASPSGRITTGELFF,TGTGCCAGCAGCTTAGCGTCTCCTAGCGGGAGGATCACAACCGGGGAGCTGTTTTTT
-,TRBJ2-7,TRBD1,TRBV7-3,CASSLTGGLDEQYF,TGTGCCAGCAGCTTAACAGGGGGCCTCGACGAGCAGTACTTC
-,TRBJ2-3,-,TRBV7-2,CASSPNYSDTQYF,TGTGCCAGCAGTCCAAATTACTCGGATACGCAGTATTTT
-,TRBJ1-1,TRBD1,TRBV11-1,CASSLQGVRTEAFF,TGTGCCAGCAGCTTACAGGGGGTGAGGACTGAAGCTTTCTTT